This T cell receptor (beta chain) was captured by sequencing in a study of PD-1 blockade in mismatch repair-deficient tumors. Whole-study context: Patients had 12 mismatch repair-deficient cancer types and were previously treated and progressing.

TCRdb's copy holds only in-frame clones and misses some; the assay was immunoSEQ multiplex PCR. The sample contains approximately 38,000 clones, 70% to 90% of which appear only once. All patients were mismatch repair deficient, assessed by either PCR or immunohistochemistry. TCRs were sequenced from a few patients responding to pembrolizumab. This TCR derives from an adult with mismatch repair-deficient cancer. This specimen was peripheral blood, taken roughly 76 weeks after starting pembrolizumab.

The CDR3 coding sequence is TGTGCCAGTCAGGGTTGGGTTAGCGACGAGCAGTACTTC. It yields the protein CASQGWVSDEQYF. The chain is built from TRBV6-1 and TRBJ2-7, with D perhaps assigned TRBD1 or TRBD2 (5 bases each). Looked up from germline, CDR1 is MNHNS and CDR2 is SASEGT. Trimming pared 9 bases from V and 5 bases from J, leaving 17 bases between. The CDR3 loop spans 13 amino acids.